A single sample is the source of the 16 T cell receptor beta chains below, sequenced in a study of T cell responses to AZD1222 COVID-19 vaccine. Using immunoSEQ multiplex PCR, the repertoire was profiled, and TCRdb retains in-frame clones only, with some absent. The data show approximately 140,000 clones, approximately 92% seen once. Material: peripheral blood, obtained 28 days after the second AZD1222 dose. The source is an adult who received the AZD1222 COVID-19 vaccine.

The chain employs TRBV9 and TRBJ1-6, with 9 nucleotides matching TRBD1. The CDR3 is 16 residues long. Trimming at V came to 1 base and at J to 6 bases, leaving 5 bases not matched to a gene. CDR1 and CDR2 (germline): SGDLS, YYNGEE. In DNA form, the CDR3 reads TGTGCCAGCAGCGTATTCACAGGGGGCGGTAATTCACCCCTCCACTTT. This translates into CASSVFTGGGNSPLHF.

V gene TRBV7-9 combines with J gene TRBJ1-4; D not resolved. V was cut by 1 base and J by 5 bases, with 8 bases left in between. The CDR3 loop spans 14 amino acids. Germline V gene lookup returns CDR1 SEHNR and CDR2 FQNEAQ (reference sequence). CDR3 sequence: CASSLGSSNEKLFF. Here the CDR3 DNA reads TGTGCCAGCAGCTTAGGGTCTAGCAATGAAAAACTGTTTTTT.

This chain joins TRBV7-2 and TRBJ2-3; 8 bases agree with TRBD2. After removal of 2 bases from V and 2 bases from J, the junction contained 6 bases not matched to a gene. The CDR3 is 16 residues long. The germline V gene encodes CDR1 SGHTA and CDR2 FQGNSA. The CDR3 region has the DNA TGTGCCAGCAGCTTAAGGGTTAGCGGGGCCACAGATACGCAGTATTTT. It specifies CASSLRVSGATDTQYF.

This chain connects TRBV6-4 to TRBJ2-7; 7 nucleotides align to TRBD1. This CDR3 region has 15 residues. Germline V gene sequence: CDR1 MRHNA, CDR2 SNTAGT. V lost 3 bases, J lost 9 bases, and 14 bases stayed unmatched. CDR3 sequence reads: CASSEWGQFYVGQYV. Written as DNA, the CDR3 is TGTGCCAGCAGTGAATGGGGACAGTTCTACGTTGGGCAGTACGTC.

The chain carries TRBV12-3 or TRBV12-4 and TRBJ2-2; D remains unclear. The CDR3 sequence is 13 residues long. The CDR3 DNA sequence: TGTGCTTATAGTGAAGGCCGAACCGGGGAGCTGTTTTTT. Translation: CAYSEGRTGELFF.

The CDR3 loop reads CAISESRGNYGYTF. The DNA for the CDR3 is TGTGCCATCAGTGAGTCCCGTGGGAACTATGGCTACACCTTC. The V gene is TRBV10-3, the J gene TRBJ1-2; D unresolved. CDR1 is ENHRY and CDR2 is SYGVKD in the germline V gene. The CDR3 extends over 14 amino acids. Trimming took off 0 bases at V and 2 bases at J, with 7 bases between the two ends.

In DNA form, the CDR3 reads TGTGCCTGGACGACCCTAAACACCATATATTTT. Encoded protein: CAWTTLNTIYF. This chain joins TRBV30 and TRBJ1-3, with D uncertain. The V gene's germline CDR1 is GTSNPN and CDR2 SVGIG (reference sequence). The length of the CDR3 is 11 residues. Trimming cost V 4 bases and J 6 bases, with 7 bases left between them.

CDR3 nucleotides: TGTGCCATCAGTGAGTCGTTCCTAGCGGCAGGGGGGACTGAAGCTTTCTTT. This gives the protein CAISESFLAAGGTEAFF. The chain links TRBV10-3 to TRBJ1-1; 7 nucleotides match TRBD1. This CDR3 contains 17 residues. V was clipped by 0 bases and J by 5 bases; unmatched bases: 12. Germline V CDR1 and CDR2: ENHRY, SYGVKD.

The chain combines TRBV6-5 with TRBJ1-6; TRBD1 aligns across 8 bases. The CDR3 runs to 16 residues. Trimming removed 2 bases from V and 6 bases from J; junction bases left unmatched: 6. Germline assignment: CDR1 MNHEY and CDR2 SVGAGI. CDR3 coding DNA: TGTGCCAGCAGTTACCACGTTACAGGGGGTAATTCACCCCTCCACTTT. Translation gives CASSYHVTGGNSPLHF.

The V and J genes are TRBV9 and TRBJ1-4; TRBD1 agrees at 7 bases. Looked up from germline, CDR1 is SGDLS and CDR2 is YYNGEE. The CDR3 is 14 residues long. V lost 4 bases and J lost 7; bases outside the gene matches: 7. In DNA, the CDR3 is TGTGCCAGCAGCCCTCGGGACAGAGGTGAAAAACTGTTTTTT. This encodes CASSPRDRGEKLFF.

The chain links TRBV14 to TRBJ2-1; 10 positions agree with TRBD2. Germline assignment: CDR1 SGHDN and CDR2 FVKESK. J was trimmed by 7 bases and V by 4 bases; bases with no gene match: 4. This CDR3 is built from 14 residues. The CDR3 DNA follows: TGTGCCAGCAGCCGCTGGACTAGCGGTAATGAGCAGTTCTTC. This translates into CASSRWTSGNEQFF. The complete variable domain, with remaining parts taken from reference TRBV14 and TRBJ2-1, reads EAGVTQFPSHSVIEKGQTVTLRCDPISGHDNLYWYRRVMGKEIKFLLHFVKESKQDESGMPNNRFLAERTGGTYSTLKVQPAELEDSGVYFCASSRWTSGNEQFFGPGTRLTVL.

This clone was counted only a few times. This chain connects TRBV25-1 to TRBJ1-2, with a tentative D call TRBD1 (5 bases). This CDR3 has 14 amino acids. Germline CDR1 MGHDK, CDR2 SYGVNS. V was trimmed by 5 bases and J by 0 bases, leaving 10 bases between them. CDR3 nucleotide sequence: TGTGCCAGCAGTCCTCAGGGTACTAACTATGGCTACACCTTC. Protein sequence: CASSPQGTNYGYTF.

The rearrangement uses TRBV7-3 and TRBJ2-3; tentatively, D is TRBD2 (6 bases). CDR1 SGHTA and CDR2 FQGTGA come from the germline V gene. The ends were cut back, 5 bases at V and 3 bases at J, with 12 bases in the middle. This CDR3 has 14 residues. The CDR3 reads CASSLSAGTDTQYF. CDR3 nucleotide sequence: TGTGCCAGCAGCCTTTCGGCGGGGACAGATACGCAGTATTTT.

CDR3 in amino acids: CASSSTGSQPQHF. The CDR3 DNA is TGTGCCAGCAGTAGCACAGGGTCTCAGCCCCAGCATTTT. The V call is TRBV12-3 or TRBV12-4, the J call TRBJ1-5; D may be TRBD1 (6 bases). The CDR3 consists of 13 residues. Trimming shortened V by 5 bases and J by 6 bases, and 11 bases separated the two germline ends.

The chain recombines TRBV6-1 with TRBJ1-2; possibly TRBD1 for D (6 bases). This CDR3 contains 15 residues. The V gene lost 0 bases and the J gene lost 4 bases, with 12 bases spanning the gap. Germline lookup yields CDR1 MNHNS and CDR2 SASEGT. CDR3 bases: TGTGCCAGCAGTGAAGCCCCGGACAGTTTCTATGGCTACACCTTC. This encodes CASSEAPDSFYGYTF.

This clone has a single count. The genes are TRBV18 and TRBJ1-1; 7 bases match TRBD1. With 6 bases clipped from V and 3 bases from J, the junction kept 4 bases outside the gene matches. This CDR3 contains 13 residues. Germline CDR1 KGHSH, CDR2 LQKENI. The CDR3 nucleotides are TGTGCCAGCTCCGACCAGGGGGACACTGAAGCTTTCTTT. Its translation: CASSDQGDTEAFF.